The 20 T cell receptor beta chains presented below share a single source sample, sequenced in a study of cytomegalovirus exposure and HLA in healthy donors. Primers for the PCR totalled 60 Vbeta and 13 Jbeta. Clones were read by immunoSEQ multiplex PCR, and TCRdb kept only the in-frame ones, dropping some. This repertoire shows 150,000 to 180,000 clones, around three quarters found once; its top ten account for roughly 4%. Sample: PBMCs. These receptors were collected from a woman in her 40s in good health and CMV-seronegative.

The chain joins TRBV5-1 to TRBJ1-2, with D possibly TRBD1 on 6 matching bases. The CDR3 sequence is 12 residues long. From germline, CDR1 is SGHRS and CDR2 YFSETQ. V lost 4 bases to trimming and J lost 6 bases, with 10 bases between them. This CDR3 reads CASSRDMDGYTF. CDR3 nucleotides: TGCGCCAGCAGCCGGGACATGGATGGCTACACCTTC. The whole variable domain, filled in from reference TRBV5-1 and TRBJ1-2, reads KAGVTQTPRYLIKTRGQQVTLSCSPISGHRSVSWYQQTPGQGLQFLFEYFSETQRNKGNFPGRFSGRQFSNSRSEMNVSTLELGDSALYLCASSRDMDGYTFGSGTRLTVV.

The chain links TRBV5-1 to TRBJ2-1; 7 bases agree with TRBD2. Germline CDR1 is SGHRS and CDR2 is YFSETQ. The CDR3 has 13 amino acids. V shed 4 bases and J 10 bases; nucleotides not matched to a gene: 8. The CDR3 is CASSPLTSVEQFF. The CDR3 DNA reads TGCGCCAGCAGCCCACTTACTAGCGTGGAGCAGTTCTTC.

The V call is TRBV18, the J call TRBJ1-1; 7 nucleotides match TRBD1. This CDR3 has 17 residues. The germline V gene encodes CDR1 KGHSH and CDR2 LQKENI. The V segment lost 5 bases and the J segment 1 base; nucleotides outside the gene matches: 13. The CDR3 DNA follows: TGTGCCAGCTCAACAATCCGACAGGGTTTGAGGAACACTGAAGCTTTCTTT. Protein product: CASSTIRQGLRNTEAFF.

The chain combines TRBV5-1 with TRBJ2-1, with D perhaps matching TRBD2 (5 bases). Germline-derived CDR1 and CDR2 are SGHRS and YFSETQ. V was cut by 0 bases and J by 8 bases, with 18 bases left in between. The CDR3 consists of 16 residues. Here the CDR3 DNA reads TGCGCCAGCAGCTTGGGGGCCGGACTGCCTAGTGATGAGCAGTTCTTC. It specifies CASSLGAGLPSDEQFF.

For this clone: Because it lacks the conserved phenylalanine or tryptophan at the end, this CDR3 is likely a read error. V gene TRBV6-1 combines with J gene TRBJ1-5; D is perhaps TRBD1 (5 bases). In germline, CDR1 is MNHNS, CDR2 SASEGT. The CDR3 length is 13 residues. Trimming shortened V by 11 bases and J by 4 bases, and 15 bases separated the two germline ends. This CDR3 reads CAVGAERNQPQHV. In DNA form, the CDR3 reads TGTGCCGTAGGGGCCGAGCGTAATCAGCCCCAGCATGTT.

This sequence joins TRBV6-5 and TRBJ1-6; TRBD1 might be the D (5 bases). The V gene's germline CDR1 is MNHEY and CDR2 SVGAGI. This CDR3 has 15 amino acids. Trimming pared 4 bases from V and 1 base from J, leaving 8 bases between. DNA of the CDR3: TGTGCCAGCAGTTGGGGGGGTTCCTATAATTCACCCCTCCACTTT. Protein: CASSWGGSYNSPLHF.

This sequence joins TRBV4-1 and TRBJ1-4, with 11 bases matching TRBD1. The CDR3 extends over 17 amino acids. The V and J ends lost 2 bases and 0 bases, in that order; junction bases with no gene match: 2. Germline V gene lookup returns CDR1 MGHRA and CDR2 YSYEKL. CDR3 region: CASSQLGQGATNEKLFF. The CDR3 DNA follows: TGCGCCAGCAGCCAATTGGGACAGGGGGCAACTAATGAAAAACTGTTTTTT.

This chain connects TRBV30 to TRBJ2-7; tentatively, D is TRBD2 (6 bases). The CDR3 covers 13 residues. Germline V lookup: CDR1 GTSNPN, CDR2 SVGIG (reference sequence). Trimming stripped 1 base from V and 3 bases from J, with 10 bases between. Here the CDR3 reads CAWSGGGLYEQYF. CDR3 coding DNA: TGTGCCTGGAGTGGGGGAGGTCTCTACGAGCAGTACTTC.

This clone was recorded only once. This chain joins TRBV2 and TRBJ1-1, with D possibly matching TRBD1 (5 bases). V lost 8 bases and J 4 bases, leaving 17 bases between the germline ends. CDR3 size: 14 residues. Per germline, CDR1 SNHLY and CDR2 FYNNEI. The CDR3 sequence is CASVKGVVATEAFF. The CDR3, as DNA: TGTGCCAGCGTCAAAGGGGTTGTGGCCACTGAAGCTTTCTTT. The entire variable domain, with the rest obtained from reference TRBV2 and TRBJ1-1, is as follows: EPEVTQTPSHQVTQMGQEVILRCVPISNHLYFYWYRQILGQKVEFLVSFYNNEISEKSEIFDDQFSVERPDGSNFTLKIRSTKLEDSAMYFCASVKGVVATEAFFGQGTRLTVV.

This clone was picked up a small number of times. The chain is built from TRBV7-9 and TRBJ2-7; no reliable D call. Trimming took off 4 bases at V and 5 bases at J, with 9 bases between the two ends. Germline CDR1 SEHNR, CDR2 FQNEAQ (reference sequence). This CDR3 region has 12 residues. The CDR3 sequence is CASSSHRDEQYF. CDR3 DNA sequence: TGTGCCAGCAGCTCACACCGGGACGAGCAGTACTTC. Based on the CDR3 plus reference TRBV7-9 and TRBJ2-7, the full variable domain is DTGVSQNPRHKITKRGQNVTFRCDPISEHNRLYWYRQTLGQGPEFLTYFQNEAQLEKSRLLSDRFSAERPKGSFSTLEIQRTEQGDSAMYLCASSSHRDEQYFGPGTRLTVT.

The chain uses TRBV6-5 and TRBJ2-7; D uncertain. Trimming took off 4 bases at V and 2 bases at J, with 9 bases between the two ends. CDR1 is MNHEY, CDR2 SVGAGI, per germline. CDR3 length: 13 residues. CDR3: CASSSDNTYEQYF. The CDR3 nucleotides are TGTGCCAGCAGTTCAGACAACACCTACGAGCAGTACTTC.

This clone was seen once. The genes are TRBV28 and TRBJ2-3, with a tentative D call TRBD2 (5 bases). V lost 4 bases and J lost 3, with 5 bases in between. Per the germline V gene, CDR1 is MDHEN and CDR2 is SYDVKM. The CDR3 has 12 amino acids. The CDR3 DNA reads TGTGCCAGCAGTTCGGGGACAGATACGCAGTATTTT. Encoded protein: CASSSGTDTQYF.

The chain employs TRBV5-1 and TRBJ1-2; tentative D call: TRBD1 (5 bases). The V and J ends lost 1 base and 6 bases respectively, with 16 bases between them. This CDR3 spans 15 amino acids. CDR1 is SGHRS and CDR2 is YFSETQ in the germline V gene. The DNA for the CDR3 is TGCGCCAGCAGCTTGTGGGATAGTGCAGGGAATGGCTACACCTTC. It specifies CASSLWDSAGNGYTF.

This chain connects TRBV5-1 to TRBJ2-7; tentative D call: TRBD2 (5 bases). The CDR3 covers 15 residues. Trimming left V 1 base short and J 7 bases short, with 18 bases between. CDR1 is SGHRS and CDR2 is YFSETQ in the germline V gene. CDR3 residues: CASSLWNQGLGEQYF. In DNA, the CDR3 is TGCGCCAGCAGCTTGTGGAATCAAGGACTCGGGGAGCAGTACTTC.

This chain joins TRBV5-1 and TRBJ1-1; no definite D call. CDR1 SGHRS and CDR2 YFSETQ come from the germline V gene. V lost 0 bases and J lost 4, with 16 bases in between. The CDR3 contains 16 residues. CDR3 nucleotide sequence: TGCGCCAGCAGCTTGGTCCCTTATACGGCGGGCACTGAAGCTTTCTTT. Its protein product is CASSLVPYTAGTEAFF.

The chain carries TRBV10-3 and TRBJ1-5; 8 positions agree with TRBD1. The CDR3 consists of 15 residues. Looked up from germline, CDR1 is ENHRY and CDR2 is SYGVKD. V lost 4 bases, J lost 4 bases, and 6 bases stayed unmatched. CDR3 DNA sequence: TGTGCCATCAGTGCGGGACAGGAGGGTAATCAGCCCCAGCATTTT. It codes for CAISAGQEGNQPQHF.

The genes are TRBV29-1 and TRBJ2-2; unclear D gene. Trimming left V 6 bases short and J 7 bases short, with 18 bases between. Germline CDR1 SQVTM, CDR2 ANQGSEA. CDR3 length: 14 amino acids. The CDR3 DNA reads TGCAGCGTCGCAACGGCGAACTATGGCGGGGAGCTGTTTTTT. It yields the protein CSVATANYGGELFF.

The V gene is TRBV6-5, the J gene TRBJ2-3; D is possibly TRBD1 (5 bases). The germline V and J ends were trimmed by 4 bases and 0 bases, with 14 bases remaining between them. CDR1 and CDR2 from the germline V gene are MNHEY and SVGAGI. There are 16 residues in the CDR3. Written as DNA, the CDR3 is TGTGCCAGCAGTTCGGCTACAGGTTCTAGCACAGATACGCAGTATTTT. Translating gives CASSSATGSSTDTQYF.

The genes are TRBV9 and TRBJ1-2, with a tentative D call TRBD1 (5 bases). With 0 bases removed from V and 7 bases from J, the gap between germline ends came to 16 bases. The CDR3 is 15 amino acids. Germline V gives CDR1 SGDLS, CDR2 YYNGEE. The chain's CDR3 is CASSVGQGGIGGYTF. The DNA for the CDR3 is TGTGCCAGCAGCGTAGGCCAGGGTGGGATTGGTGGCTACACCTTC.

The CDR3 reads CASSGTTGPDTEAFF. The CDR3, as DNA: TGTGCCAGCAGCGGAACGACAGGTCCGGACACTGAAGCTTTCTTT. The V and J genes are TRBV13 and TRBJ1-1; possible D gene TRBD1, 6 bases. Germline lookup yields CDR1 PRHDT and CDR2 FYEKMQ (reference sequence). This CDR3 region has 15 residues. V lost 5 bases to trimming and J lost 3 bases, with 16 bases between them.